A selection of T cell receptor beta chains follows, all from one sample in a study of blood T cell repertoires in COVID-19. Here immunoSEQ multiplex PCR was the method, and the copy in TCRdb shows in-frame clones only, minus some. This table has some 150,000 clones, 75% to 90% appearing once. Sequencing used peripheral blood. Receptors were obtained from a man in his sixties or seventies with acute or convalescent COVID-19. The CDR3 runs from the conserved cysteine through the conserved F or W. Each record gives: D gene, J gene, V gene, CDR3 protein. D genes are given only for firm matches.

-,TRBJ1-2,TRBV19,CASTPRDTAGGLFGYTF
-,TRBJ1-2,TRBV30,CAWSVGEGYTF
TRBD2,TRBJ2-7,TRBV27,CASSFKAGGSYEQYF
TRBD1,TRBJ1-2,TRBV10-3,CAISDQPGQGKEGYTF
-,TRBJ1-5,TRBV19,CASGETPGNQPQHF
-,TRBJ2-3,TRBV6-6,CASSRRDSLSGTDTQYF
-,TRBJ1-3,TRBV28,CASTSGSAIAGNTIYF
TRBD2,TRBJ2-1,TRBV3-1/TRBV3-2,CASRSSGGSYNEQFF
TRBD2,TRBJ2-7,TRBV3-1/TRBV3-2,CASSQELAGGYYEQYF
-,TRBJ2-3,TRBV6-5,CASSPSREGTQYF
TRBD1,TRBJ1-2,TRBV5-1,CASSLGTGSNLGYGYTF
TRBD1,TRBJ1-5,TRBV6-5,CATETGGGQPQHF
TRBD1,TRBJ2-7,TRBV28,CASSSGQGAPYEQYF
-,TRBJ2-2,TRBV11-2,CASSLLRGPNTGELFF
-,TRBJ2-7,TRBV19,CASSTIGGGAHEQYF
-,TRBJ1-2,TRBV10-3,CAISESRAGPGYTF
TRBD1,TRBJ1-2,TRBV28,CASNTEGQTNYGYTF
-,TRBJ2-7,TRBV5-1,CASSPTYGQGEQYF
-,TRBJ2-1,TRBV5-1,CASSVPSSSGVYNEQFF
TRBD1,TRBJ1-2,TRBV12-3/TRBV12-4,CASSPTRDRGDTF
TRBD1,TRBJ1-6,TRBV7-2,CASSLGDSLNSPLHF
TRBD2,TRBJ2-4,TRBV2,CASSSGGRSLQYF
TRBD2,TRBJ2-1,TRBV5-6,CATHLAGVVNEQFF
TRBD1,TRBJ1-5,TRBV28,CASSQTGERQPQHF
-,TRBJ1-5,TRBV12-3/TRBV12-4,CASSPGSNQPQHF
TRBD2,TRBJ2-2,TRBV6-5,CASRLAGGPTGELFF
TRBD1,TRBJ1-6,TRBV7-9,CASSFPTGTSGSYNSPLHF
TRBD2,TRBJ2-1,TRBV5-8,CASSLALAGARNEQFF
-,TRBJ2-5,TRBV24-1,CATSDFAQGKETQYF
-,TRBJ2-5,TRBV3-1/TRBV3-2,CASSREFETQYF
-,TRBJ2-3,TRBV19,CASSIGRGGTDTQYF
TRBD1,TRBJ2-7,TRBV19,CATTARTGILNEQYF
TRBD1,TRBJ1-1,TRBV4-2,CASSQSYGQDEAEAFF
TRBD2,TRBJ2-1,TRBV18,CASGPGLATNEQFF
-,TRBJ1-1,TRBV6-4,CASSDLDRWDTEAFF
-,TRBJ1-1,TRBV21-1,CASSPPGGTEAFF
-,TRBJ1-5,TRBV7-8,CASSSRGSGNQPQHF
TRBD1,TRBJ2-7,TRBV2,CASNGQGMGEQYF
-,TRBJ2-1,TRBV27,CASSSLLAASSYNEQFF
-,TRBJ1-1,TRBV10-3,CAISEFGGRNTEAFF
-,TRBJ2-1,TRBV11-2,CASSFLPDNEQFF